This entry is about one TCR beta chain. This receptor's antigen is unknown. Base qualities are not at hand, and no much larger clone is one base apart. V is shortened by 4 bases, J by 7 bases, and the region joining them spans 20 bases. The CDR3 numbers 16 residues from cysteine through phenylalanine. Just CDR3 DNA is preserved here, 48 bases in frame from base 1. From the germline V gene, CDR1 is SGHAT and CDR2 is FQNNGV. The data originate from a study of shared clonotypes between healthy human individuals (dated by TCRdb to 2019 to 2021). Turning to the overall study: The cohort comprised a couple of women and three men aged 18 to 49 years. For each donor, CD4 naive and CD4 memory were each run on three plates, CD8 naive on two plates, and CD8 memory on one plate. To estimate repertoire size and how much clonotypes are shared between individuals, the study performed deep sequencing of blood TCR repertoires from about five healthy adults. Different laboratories and diverse techniques were used to prepare libraries and sequence TCR repertoires, to increase sequencing depth and limit assay-specific biases. Between about 0.9 and 9 billion PBMCs per donor were obtained by leukapheresis. The study at large found these results: Sampling was limited to blood, and TCR repertoires in tissue likely differ from TCR repertoires in blood. Rarefaction of sorted-subset datasets indicated incomplete sequencing despite the large sequencing depth. Pairwise subsampling led to the expectation that sequencing depth would affect the degree of clonotype sharing among donors. Larger estimated clonotype richness was generally found for naive subsets than for memory subsets. Across a handful of donors, approximately 5% of naive CD4, approximately 3.6% of naive CD8, under 2.5% of memory CD4, and approximately 0.4% of memory CD8 clonotypes were shared. Clonotypes shared by all four sorted-subset donors showed higher generation probabilities than non-shared clonotypes. The small number of donors limited the genetic and exposure-history diversity represented.

Using the deep immunoSEQ assay, TCR CDR3 regions were amplified from genomic DNA by multiplex PCR. Extracted genomic DNA from each cell subset was spread evenly across all wells of several immunoSEQ 96-well plates, with each plate serving as a replicate. Each replicate PCR for sorted subsets received around 0.2 ug genomic DNA, equal to about 30,000 T cell genomes. The purified libraries were quantified using a Qubit 3.0 fluorometer, sized with a Bioanalyzer 2100, and then quantified again using the KAPA Library Quantification kit. A separate single-read 150-cycle Illumina NextSeq 550 flow cell was used to sequence each immunoSEQ 96-well plate. In the source study's methods: Because the immunoSEQ output held only junctional sequences and lacked quality scores, the filtering could not match the filtering applied to full-length reads. Sequences were annotated with PyIR, a Python wrapper for IgBLAST v1.9, and V/J genes and CDR3 were assigned using IMGT germline references. Any read was removed if the V/J assignment was weak (E-value above 1e-6), the CDR3 was missing, or the read contained stop codons, out-of-frame junctions, or ambiguous translated residues. V3J clonotypes were defined by identical inferred V gene, J gene, and CDR3 amino acid sequence. The percentage overlap between two repertoires was calculated by dividing the number of shared unique clonotypes by the size of the smaller repertoire. Three approaches were used to assess repertoire richness: RTK rarefaction, the Chao1 estimator, and Recon v2.1 estimates of unobserved clonotypes. OLGA was used to compute generation probabilities for all TCRbeta clonotypes that the gDNA method yielded from four donors. TCRdb re-hosts the immuneACCESS table, in-frame sequences only. Its copies lack some clones; in the studies checked, an unresolved V gene accounts for under half of them, and the cause for the rest is not known. V and J calls and clone size are given by that table; D and trimming were obtained from the DNA. Across this sample there are some 740,000 clones, with almost 95% seen only once. Approximately 25% of the sample lies in the top ten.

CD8 naive samples consisted of CD45RO-negative cells that were positively selected for CCR7, yielding a CD45RA+CCR7+ population without TemRA cells. Donors were healthy HIV-negative adults with no recently reported acute infections or vaccinations. Every donor was a Caucasian adult residing in Nashville, Tennessee, USA. Blood was obtained by leukapheresis, after which PBMCs were separated by Ficoll-Histopaque density gradient centrifugation and cryopreserved in liquid nitrogen vapor phase. Analytical flow cytometry was used to check the purity and quantity of every magnetically sorted T cell population. Each sorted fraction had its genomic DNA isolated and then quantified by UV absorbance on a Nanodrop 2000c.

The chain couples TRBV11-2 to TRBJ2-1; the D gene is perhaps TRBD2, on 6 matching bases. This sequence was found in a man in his thirties or forties in good health. The material sequenced was naive CD8+ T cells sorted from blood. Interpreted using the paper, the cell subset or site label stands for: CD45RA+CCR7+. The CDR3 protein sequence reads: CASSYSTSPSPNEQFF. The sequenced DNA: TGTGCCAGCAGCTATTCCACTAGCCCGTCTCCTAATGAGCAGTTCTTC.